Below, 5 T cell receptor beta chains from the same sample are listed, as sequenced in a study of CD8 T cells in Susac syndrome. Random hexamers served to reverse transcribe about 0.45 to 1 ug RNA. TCRdb fed the immunoSEQ multiplex PCR reads into MiXCR, producing one record per CDR3 protein. Of 120,000 to 150,000 distinct CDR3 sequences listed, roughly 95% are singletons. The sequencing input was CD4+ T cells from PBMCs. These receptors were obtained from a human donor in good health.

The chain carries TRBV10-3 and TRBJ2-3, with a possible D match to TRBD2 (6 bases). The germline gives CDR1 ENHRY, CDR2 SYGVKD. The CDR3 totals 14 residues. With 4 bases removed from V and 6 bases from J, the gap between germline ends came to 14 bases. CDR3 nucleotide sequence: TGTGCCATCAGTGTGAGCGGGTGGCAGGATACGCAGTATTTT. Translated, it gives CAISVSGWQDTQYF.

The rearrangement uses TRBV19 and TRBJ1-1; D is unclear. The CDR3 consists of 14 residues. Germline CDR1 and CDR2: LNHDA and SQIVND (reference sequence). Trimming stripped 3 bases from V and 2 bases from J, with 10 bases between. The CDR3 loop reads CASSIKSKNTEAFF. In DNA, the CDR3 is TGTGCCAGTAGTATCAAAAGCAAAAACACTGAAGCTTTCTTT.

The V gene is TRBV6-1, the J gene TRBJ1-1, with D unclear. The CDR3 runs to 13 residues. The germline CDR1 and CDR2 sequences are MNHNS and SASEGT. V lost 3 bases and J lost 4, with 9 bases in between. The CDR3: CASSEWAGTEAFF. CDR3 nucleotides: TGTGCCAGCAGTGAGTGGGCGGGCACTGAAGCTTTCTTT.

The genes are TRBV3-1 and TRBJ2-7; D is ambiguous. This CDR3 has 12 residues. The V end lost 3 bases, the J end lost 3 bases, and 6 bases lay between the germline ends. Germline V gene lookup returns CDR1 LGHDT and CDR2 YNNKEL (reference sequence). DNA of the CDR3: TGTGCCAGCAGCCACAACCACTACGAGCAGTACTTC. Amino acid sequence: CASSHNHYEQYF.

The rearrangement joins TRBV12-3 or TRBV12-4 to TRBJ1-3; maybe TRBD1 (5 bases). Trimming stripped 6 bases from V and 4 bases from J, with 16 bases between. This CDR3 region has 15 residues. CDR3 sequence (DNA): TGTGCCAGCAGCCTAAACTCAGGGTACGGAAACACCATATATTTT. Its protein is CASSLNSGYGNTIYF.